The T cell receptor beta chain under discussion was sequenced for a study of monozygotic twins with inflammatory bowel disease. The germline CDR1 and CDR2 sequences are MNHNY and SVGAGI (reference sequence). The CDR3 consists of 14 residues. Reanalyzing the 5' RACE reads, TCRdb keeps one entry per CDR3 protein, without DNA. The listing contains around 370,000 distinct CDR3 sequences. The sequence was collected from a human donor with ulcerative colitis or Crohn's disease, or a healthy co-twin of an affected twin (not recorded which). This chain uses TRBV6-6 with TRBJ2-7; TCRdb gives TRBD2 as the D gene, but with no DNA this cannot be confirmed. The sequencing input was blood. The CDR3: CASSDSGPPYEQYF.